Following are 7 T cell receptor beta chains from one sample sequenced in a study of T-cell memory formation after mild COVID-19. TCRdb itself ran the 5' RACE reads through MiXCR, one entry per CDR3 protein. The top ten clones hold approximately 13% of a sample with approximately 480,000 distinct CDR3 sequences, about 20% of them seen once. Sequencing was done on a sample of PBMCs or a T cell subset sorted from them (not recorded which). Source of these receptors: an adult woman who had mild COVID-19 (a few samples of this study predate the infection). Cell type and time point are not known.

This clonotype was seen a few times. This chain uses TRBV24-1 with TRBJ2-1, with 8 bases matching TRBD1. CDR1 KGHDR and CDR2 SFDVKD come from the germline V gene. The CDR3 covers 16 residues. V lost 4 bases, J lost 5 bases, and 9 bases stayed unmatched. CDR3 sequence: CATSDLRGPAHNEQFF. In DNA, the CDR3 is TGTGCCACCAGTGACCTCAGGGGGCCCGCTCACAATGAGCAGTTCTTC.

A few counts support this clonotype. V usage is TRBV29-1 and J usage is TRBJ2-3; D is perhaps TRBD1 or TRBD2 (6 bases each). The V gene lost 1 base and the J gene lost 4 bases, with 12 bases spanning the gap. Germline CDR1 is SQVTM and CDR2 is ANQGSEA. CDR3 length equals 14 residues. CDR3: CSVEGGAGADTQYF. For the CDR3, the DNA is TGCAGCGTTGAAGGGGGGGCCGGTGCAGATACGCAGTATTTT.

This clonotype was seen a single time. The CDR3 DNA sequence: TGTGCCACCAGAGGGGAAGGCAATCAGCCCCAGCATTTT. Translated, it gives CATRGEGNQPQHF. The chain couples TRBV24-1 to TRBJ1-5; D is possibly TRBD1 (5 bases). The CDR3 contains 13 residues. Germline CDR1 and CDR2: KGHDR and SFDVKD. Trimming took off 7 bases at V and 2 bases at J, with 8 bases between the two ends.

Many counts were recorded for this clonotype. CDR3 DNA sequence: TGTGCCAGCAGCTCCGCCGGGACAGGGGGAGGCTACACCTTC. Its protein is CASSSAGTGGGYTF. The genes are TRBV7-2 and TRBJ1-2, with 11 nucleotides matching TRBD1. Germline loops: CDR1 SGHTA, CDR2 FQGNSA. With V trimmed by 4 bases and J by 8 bases, 6 bases remained unmatched. The CDR3 spans 14 residues.

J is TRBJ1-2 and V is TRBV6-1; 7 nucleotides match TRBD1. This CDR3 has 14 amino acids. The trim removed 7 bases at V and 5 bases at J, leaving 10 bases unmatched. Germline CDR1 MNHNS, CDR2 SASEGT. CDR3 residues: CASTLDREVYGYTF. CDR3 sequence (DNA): TGTGCCAGCACCCTAGACAGGGAGGTTTATGGCTACACCTTC.

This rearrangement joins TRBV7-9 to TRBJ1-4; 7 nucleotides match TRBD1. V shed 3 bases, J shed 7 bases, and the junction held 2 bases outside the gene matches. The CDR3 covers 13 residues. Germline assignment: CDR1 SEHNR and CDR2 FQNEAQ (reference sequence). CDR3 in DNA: TGTGCCAGCAGCTTCGCAGGGGGTGAAAAACTGTTTTTT. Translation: CASSFAGGEKLFF.

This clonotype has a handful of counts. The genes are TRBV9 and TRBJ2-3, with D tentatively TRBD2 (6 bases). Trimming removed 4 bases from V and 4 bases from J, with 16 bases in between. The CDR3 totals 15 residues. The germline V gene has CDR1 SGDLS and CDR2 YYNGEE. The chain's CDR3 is CASSLSAGRADTQYF. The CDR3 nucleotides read TGTGCCAGCAGCCTATCGGCGGGGAGAGCAGATACGCAGTATTTT.